This T cell receptor (beta chain) stems from a study of T-cell memory formation after mild COVID-19. This CDR3 region has 17 residues. Losses at the gene ends were 0 bases for V and 4 bases for J; bases not matched to a gene: 4. The germline CDR1 and CDR2 sequences are SGHRS and YFSETQ. The TCR alpha and TCR beta cDNA libraries, bearing sample barcodes and UMIs, were generated by 5'RACE using constant-segment primers. TCRdb re-called the 5' RACE reads through MiXCR, storing one row per CDR3 protein. In the table there are under 300,000 distinct CDR3 sequences, roughly 15% of which are singletons. V is TRBV5-1 and J is TRBJ2-1; 13 bases map to TRBD2. Sequencing was performed on PBMCs or a T cell subset sorted from them (not recorded which). The TCR comes from a man younger than 35 who had mild COVID-19 (a few samples of this study predate the infection). Cell type and time point are not known. The CDR3 DNA follows: TGCGCCAGCAGCTTGGGGGAGACTAGCGGGGGGTACAATGAGCAGTTCTTC. As protein: CASSLGETSGGYNEQFF. Supplemented by reference TRBV5-1 and TRBJ2-1, the full variable domain reads KAGVTQTPRYLIKTRGQQVTLSCSPISGHRSVSWYQQTPGQGLQFLFEYFSETQRNKGNFPGRFSGRQFSNSRSEMNVSTLELGDSALYLCASSLGETSGGYNEQFFGPGTRLTVL.